The 32 T cell receptor beta chains below were found in one sample sequenced in a study of blood T cell repertoires in COVID-19. This table comes from immunoSEQ multiplex PCR, and its TCRdb copy is limited to in-frame clones, with some not included. This sample has approximately 120,000 clones, with roughly 76% found just once. The sequenced material came from peripheral blood. Every receptor here comes from a human donor in a cohort sampled during active COVID-19.

This sequence joins TRBV15 and TRBJ2-7, with 10 bases matching TRBD1. The length of the CDR3 is 15 residues. Germline CDR1 reads LNHNV; CDR2 reads YYDKDF (reference sequence). With 3 bases clipped from V and 0 bases from J, the junction kept 2 bases outside the gene matches. This CDR3 reads CATSRGQGPSYEQYF. Written as DNA, the CDR3 is TGTGCCACCAGCAGGGGACAGGGGCCCTCCTACGAGCAGTACTTC.

The chain employs TRBV4-1 and TRBJ2-7; 9 bases are a match to TRBD2. CDR3 size: 16 residues. The V gene's germline CDR1 is MGHRA and CDR2 YSYEKL. Unmatched junction bases numbered 7, after V lost 1 base and J lost 3 bases. The CDR3 DNA sequence: TGCGCCAGCAGCCAAGCGGGGACTAGCCCTTACTACGAGCAGTACTTC. This sequence encodes CASSQAGTSPYYEQYF.

The J gene is TRBJ2-7, the V gene TRBV11-3; 7 nucleotides match TRBD2. Per the germline V gene, CDR1 is SGHNT and CDR2 is YENEEA. J gave up 2 bases and V 1 base, and 2 bases lay outside the gene matches. The CDR3 loop spans 14 amino acids. CDR3 nucleotide sequence: TGTGCCAGCAGCTTAGTGGGAGGGACCTACGAGCAGTACTTC. It codes for CASSLVGGTYEQYF.

This chain uses TRBV7-8 with TRBJ2-5, with a weak D call TRBD1 (6 bases). The CDR3 spans 16 residues. The V gene's germline CDR1 is SGHVS and CDR2 FQNEAQ. V was clipped by 0 bases and J by 1 base, with 12 bases between them. Here the CDR3 DNA reads TGTGCCAGCAGCTTAGCGACAGGAGCCGCCCAAGAGACCCAGTACTTC. It translates to CASSLATGAAQETQYF. Looking up the rest from reference TRBV7-8 and TRBJ2-5 gives the full variable domain: GAGVSQSPRYKVAKRGQDVALRCDPISGHVSLFWYQQALGQGPEFLTYFQNEAQLDKSGLPSDRFFAERPEGSVSTLKIQRTQQEDSAVYLCASSLATGAAQETQYFGPGTRLLVL.

A single count supports this clone. This chain links TRBV6-5 with TRBJ1-6; D is uncertain. The V and J ends lost 2 bases and 7 bases respectively, with 9 bases between them. There are 14 residues in the CDR3. Germline CDR1 MNHEY, CDR2 SVGAGI. CDR3 residues: CASSYGAINSPLHF. The CDR3 region has the DNA TGTGCCAGCAGTTACGGAGCCATAAATTCACCCCTCCACTTT.

This clone occurred a few times. This chain uses TRBV19 with TRBJ1-2, with 8 nucleotides matching TRBD1. V lost 11 bases and J lost 5; bases outside the gene matches: 13. CDR1 LNHDA and CDR2 SQIVND come from the germline V gene (reference sequence). The CDR3 loop spans 14 amino acids. The CDR3 sequence: CAVRGQGAPYGYTF. CDR3 sequence (DNA): TGTGCCGTCAGAGGACAGGGCGCCCCTTATGGCTACACCTTC.

The CDR3 spells CASSPVGTGYGEQYF. The DNA for the CDR3 is TGTGCCAGCTCACCTGTCGGGACAGGTTATGGGGAGCAGTACTTC. The J gene is TRBJ2-7, the V gene TRBV18; 8 nucleotides line up with TRBD1. The V gene's germline CDR1 is KGHSH and CDR2 LQKENI. Losses at the gene ends were 3 bases for V and 7 bases for J; bases not matched to a gene: 11. CDR3 length: 15 amino acids.

This chain connects TRBV27 to TRBJ1-1; no clear D. Per germline, CDR1 MNHEY and CDR2 SMNVEV (reference sequence). The V end lost 1 base, the J end lost 3 bases, and 12 bases lay between the germline ends. CDR3 length: 15 amino acids. The CDR3 region is CASSLYSMSDTEAFF. In DNA, the CDR3 is TGTGCCAGCAGTTTATACTCGATGAGCGACACTGAAGCTTTCTTT.

The chain has TRBV28 and TRBJ2-7, with 7 bases fitting TRBD2. The CDR3 has 13 amino acids. Trimming cost V 8 bases and J 2 bases; bases outside gene matches: 6. Looked up from germline, CDR1 is MDHEN and CDR2 is SYDVKM. The CDR3: CASGGGSTYEQYF. The CDR3 nucleotides read TGTGCCAGCGGCGGGGGTTCAACCTACGAGCAGTACTTC.

The J gene is TRBJ2-1, the V gene TRBV7-8; 8 positions agree with TRBD2. V gave up 4 bases and J gave up 6 bases; unmatched junction bases: 8. The CDR3 covers 15 residues. Germline CDR1 and CDR2: SGHVS and FQNEAQ. CDR3 amino acids: CASSSLAGAFNEQFF. The CDR3 DNA is TGTGCCAGCAGCTCTCTAGCGGGTGCCTTCAATGAGCAGTTCTTC.

The chain combines TRBV5-8 with TRBJ2-3; 13 bases line up with TRBD2. Germline V gene data show CDR1 as SGHTS and CDR2 as YDEGEE. CDR3 length equals 16 residues. After removal of 4 bases from V and 2 bases from J, the junction contained 4 bases not matched to a gene. The CDR3 region has the DNA TGTGCCAGCAGCGCGGGACTAGCGGGGAACACAGATACGCAGTATTTT. Its protein is CASSAGLAGNTDTQYF.

The gene calls are TRBV7-9 and TRBJ1-1; weak D call: TRBD1 (5 bases). CDR3 length equals 13 residues. Germline CDR1 reads SEHNR; CDR2 reads FQNEAQ (reference sequence). Between the trimmed V and J ends, which lost 4 bases and 5 bases, there was a span of 11 bases. CDR3 bases: TGTGCCAGCAGCTCCGACAGTTTAACTGAAGCTTTCTTT. It translates to CASSSDSLTEAFF.

The sample holds a few counts of this clone. The chain joins TRBV12-2 to TRBJ1-6. TRBV12-2 is a pseudogene. The CDR3 is made up of 15 amino acids. The CDR3 DNA sequence: TGTGCAAGTCGCTTAGATCCCGCCGGGGGGGAAGCCCTCCACTTT. It is translated as CASRLDPAGGEALHF.

The V and J genes are TRBV6-5 and TRBJ2-1; 9 nucleotides agree with TRBD2. V shed 11 bases, J shed 7 bases, and the junction held 12 bases outside the gene matches. Germline CDR1 is MNHEY and CDR2 is SVGAGI. The length of the CDR3 is 14 residues. The CDR3 nucleotides are TGTGCCCCCCTAGGGCTAGCGGGGATAAATGAGCAGTTCTTC. Protein: CAPLGLAGINEQFF.

This chain joins TRBV2 and TRBJ1-4, with D tentatively TRBD1 (6 bases). There are 15 residues in the CDR3. Germline V CDR1 and CDR2: SNHLY, FYNNEI. Trimming left V 4 bases short and J 4 bases short, with 13 bases between. The CDR3 region has the DNA TGTGCCAGCAGTGCACGGGACAATTTTAATGAAAAACTGTTTTTT. Its protein product is CASSARDNFNEKLFF.

This chain joins TRBV5-5 and TRBJ2-5, with 8 nucleotides matching TRBD1. The V gene's germline CDR1 is SGHKS and CDR2 YYEKEE (reference sequence). V trimming: 5 bases; J trimming: 2 bases; junction bases outside the gene matches: 8. CDR3 length equals 15 residues. In nucleotides, the CDR3 is TGTGCCAGCAGTTCCGGGACAGGTTCGCAAGAGACCCAGTACTTC. Its translation: CASSSGTGSQETQYF.

This clone was found a few times. The chain links TRBV23-1 to TRBJ2-3; D not resolved. TRBV23-1 is an open reading frame, and its role is uncertain. CDR3 length: 19 amino acids. V lost 0 bases, J lost 0 bases, and 19 bases lay in between. The CDR3 nucleotides are TGCGCCAGCAGTCAATCCCCAAACGGCTTAAACAGTAGCACAGATACGCAGTATTTT. Translating gives CASSQSPNGLNSSTDTQYF.

V is TRBV19 and J is TRBJ1-5, with D possibly matching TRBD1 (5 bases). The V gene's germline CDR1 is LNHDA and CDR2 SQIVND (reference sequence). The length of the CDR3 is 13 residues. The V and J ends lost 11 bases and 6 bases respectively, with 17 bases between them. The CDR3 reads CAAGGKGFQPQHF. The CDR3 nucleotides read TGTGCCGCCGGGGGGAAGGGCTTTCAGCCCCAGCATTTT.

The V gene is TRBV6-1, the J gene TRBJ2-7; a weak D match, TRBD2 (5 bases). Looked up from germline, CDR1 is MNHNS and CDR2 is SASEGT. The CDR3 extends over 13 amino acids. V was clipped by 3 bases and J by 2 bases, with 8 bases between them. The CDR3: CASSERVAYEQYF. CDR3 sequence (DNA): TGTGCCAGCAGTGAGAGGGTCGCCTACGAGCAGTACTTC.

This clone has just a few counts. The chain employs TRBV6-6 and TRBJ2-7, with TRBD2 matching 7 bases. The V gene end was trimmed by 6 bases and the J gene end by 0 bases; junction bases not matched to a gene: 11. The CDR3 extends over 16 amino acids. The germline gives CDR1 MNHNY, CDR2 SVGAGI (reference sequence). CDR3 DNA: TGTGCCAGCAGCGCCATCCTAGCGGCAAGCTCCTACGAGCAGTACTTC. As protein: CASSAILAASSYEQYF.

This clone was counted once. The rearrangement joins TRBV30 to TRBJ1-3, with 7 bases aligning to TRBD1. The CDR3 is 15 amino acids. The germline CDR1 and CDR2 sequences are GTSNPN and SVGIG (reference sequence). Trimming cost V 6 bases and J 0 bases; bases outside gene matches: 8. The CDR3 reads CACSGQFGSGNTIYF. The CDR3 nucleotides read TGTGCCTGTTCGGGACAGTTTGGCTCTGGAAACACCATATATTTT.

The chain employs TRBV13 and TRBJ2-6; the D gene is possibly TRBD1 (6 bases). Germline lookup yields CDR1 PRHDT and CDR2 FYEKMQ (reference sequence). CDR3 size: 16 residues. V was pared by 8 bases and J by 0 bases, with 14 bases between. The CDR3 DNA sequence: TGTGCCAGCTCTCACAGGGCTCTCTCTGGGGCCAACGTCCTGACTTTC. It encodes CASSHRALSGANVLTF.

The chain joins TRBV6-6 to TRBJ1-1; 9 bases map to TRBD1. From germline, CDR1 is MNHNY and CDR2 SVGAGI (reference sequence). The CDR3 length is 11 residues. J lost 11 bases, V lost 2 bases, and 0 bases had no gene match. CDR3 nucleotides: TGTGCCAGCAGTTACGACAGGGGGGCTTTCTTT. Translated: CASSYDRGAFF.

This rearrangement joins TRBV7-2 to TRBJ2-7, with D tentatively TRBD1 (5 bases). V was trimmed by 3 bases and J by 5 bases, leaving 11 bases between them. CDR1 and CDR2 from the germline V gene are SGHTA and FQGNSA. CDR3 size: 13 residues. CDR3 nucleotide sequence: TGTGCCAGCAGCTTTCTAACAGGTAACGAGCAGTACTTC. Its protein product is CASSFLTGNEQYF. Full variable domain (remainder filled in from reference TRBV7-2 and TRBJ2-7): GAGVSQSPSNKVTEKGKDVELRCDPISGHTALYWYRQSLGQGLEFLIYFQGNSAPDKSGLPSDRFSAERTGGSVSTLTIQRTQQEDSAVYLCASSFLTGNEQYFGPGTRLTVT.

The count of this clone is one. The gene calls are TRBV7-8 and TRBJ1-1; possible D gene TRBD1, 5 bases. CDR3 length: 14 residues. In germline, CDR1 is SGHVS, CDR2 FQNEAQ. Trimming took off 0 bases at V and 7 bases at J, with 12 bases between the two ends. CDR3: CASSLAGGRIEAFF. The CDR3 bases are TGTGCCAGCAGCTTAGCGGGGGGACGGATTGAAGCTTTCTTT.

The V gene is TRBV5-1, the J gene TRBJ2-7; 9 nucleotides line up with TRBD2. This CDR3 comprises 16 residues. The germline V gene encodes CDR1 SGHRS and CDR2 YFSETQ. V shed 5 bases, J shed 5 bases, and the junction held 14 bases outside the gene matches. CDR3 DNA: TGCGCCAGCAGTCGCGGGAGGGCCGGAGGGGGAGACGAGCAGTACTTC. Translation gives CASSRGRAGGGDEQYF.

The genes are TRBV6-2 or TRBV6-3 and TRBJ1-2; 10 bases align to TRBD1. Germline V gene data show CDR1 as MNHEY and CDR2 as SVGEGT. Trimming removed 2 bases from V and 7 bases from J; junction bases left unmatched: 4. CDR3 length equals 14 residues. The CDR3 loop reads CASSYPGQGSGYTF. The CDR3 coding sequence is TGTGCCAGCAGTTACCCGGGACAGGGGAGTGGCTACACCTTC.

This sequence joins TRBV6-6 and TRBJ2-6; D possibly corresponds to TRBD1 (8 bases). The CDR3 sequence is 17 residues long. Trimming stripped 5 bases from V and 0 bases from J, with 14 bases between. Germline V gene sequence: CDR1 MNHNY, CDR2 SVGAGI (reference sequence). DNA for the CDR3: TGTGCCAGCAGTCAACAGGGGGGGGCCTCTGGGGCCAACGTCCTGACTTTC. Residues: CASSQQGGASGANVLTF.

The chain has TRBV28 and TRBJ1-1, with a possible D match to TRBD1 (5 bases). The CDR3 totals 17 residues. The V gene's germline CDR1 is MDHEN and CDR2 SYDVKM. V was clipped by 4 bases and J by 2 bases, with 20 bases between them. CDR3 protein: CASSSIRERRGNTEAFF. CDR3 bases: TGTGCCAGCAGTTCAATCCGGGAGAGAAGGGGAAACACTGAAGCTTTCTTT.

The chain joins TRBV29-1 to TRBJ1-2; possible D gene TRBD1, 5 bases. Germline lookup yields CDR1 SQVTM and CDR2 ANQGSEA. Trimming stripped 3 bases from V and 8 bases from J, with 10 bases between. The CDR3 is 11 residues long. The CDR3 DNA follows: TGCAGCGTTGATGGGGCGGAAGGCTACACCTTC. Its translation: CSVDGAEGYTF.

The chain recombines TRBV24-1 with TRBJ1-1; 7 nucleotides align to TRBD1. Unmatched junction bases numbered 1, after V lost 7 bases and J lost 3 bases. Looked up from germline, CDR1 is KGHDR and CDR2 is SFDVKD. CDR3 size: 12 residues. The CDR3, as DNA: TGTGCCACCAGCGACAGGGACACTGAAGCTTTCTTT. Translation: CATSDRDTEAFF.

The chain carries TRBV28 and TRBJ2-1; 8 bases fit TRBD2. V shed 3 bases, J shed 3 bases, and the junction held 13 bases outside the gene matches. CDR1 and CDR2 from the germline V gene are MDHEN and SYDVKM. The CDR3 covers 18 residues. The CDR3 here is CASSLVTSGGRNYNEQFF. The CDR3, as DNA: TGTGCCAGCAGTTTGGTTACTAGCGGCGGTCGTAACTACAATGAGCAGTTCTTC.